This T cell receptor (beta chain) was observed in a study of shared clonotypes between healthy human individuals. Whole-study context: Donors were a couple of women and a few men aged 18 to 49. Overall study findings and caveats: Sharing of clonotypes among donors was expected to vary with sequencing depth.

Here immunoSEQ multiplex PCR was the method, and the copy in TCRdb shows in-frame clones only, minus some. The sample gives fewer than 600,000 clones, roughly 80% of which show up once; roughly 13% is in the top ten. Remarks on this clone: Its antigen is still unknown.

Each unsorted sample relied on roughly 82 million PBMCs as its source of genomic DNA. V lost 0 bases to trimming and J lost 0 bases; unmatched junction nucleotides: 4. The CDR3 length is 18 residues. Per germline, CDR1 KGHSH and CDR2 LQKENI. The clonotype originates from a woman between 40 and 55 years old in good health. Some clones in this sample may be carry-over from other donors' samples. Sequencing was carried out using PBMCs. V gene TRBV18 combines with J gene TRBJ2-6, with 8 bases identical to TRBD2. The CDR3 nucleotides read TGTGCCAGCTCACCACCGGGCGGGGGGAACTCTGGGGCCAACGTCCTGACTTTC. Translating gives CASSPPGGGNSGANVLTF. Combining the CDR3 with reference TRBV18 and TRBJ2-6 gives the whole variable domain NAGVMQNPRHLVRRRGQEARLRCSPMKGHSHVYWYRQLPEEGLKFMVYLQKENIIDESGMPKERFSAEFPKEGPSILRIQQVVRGDSAAYFCASSPPGGGNSGANVLTFGAGSRLTVL.